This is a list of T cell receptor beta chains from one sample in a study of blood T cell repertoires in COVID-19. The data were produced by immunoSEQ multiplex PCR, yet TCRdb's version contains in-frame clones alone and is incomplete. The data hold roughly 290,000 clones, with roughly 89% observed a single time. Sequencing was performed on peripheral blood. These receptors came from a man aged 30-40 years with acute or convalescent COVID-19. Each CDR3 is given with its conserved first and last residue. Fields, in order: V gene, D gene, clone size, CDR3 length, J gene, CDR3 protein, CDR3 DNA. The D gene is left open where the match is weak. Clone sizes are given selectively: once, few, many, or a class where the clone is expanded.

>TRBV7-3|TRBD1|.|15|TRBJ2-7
CASSPTGGSSYEQYF
TGTGCCAGCAGCCCCACAGGGGGGAGCTCCTACGAGCAGTACTTC
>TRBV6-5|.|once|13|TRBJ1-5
CASSYQVDQPQHF
TGTGCCAGCAGTTACCAGGTGGATCAGCCCCAGCATTTT
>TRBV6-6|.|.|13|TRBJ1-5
CASSYSTGQPQHF
TGTGCCAGCAGTTACTCGACAGGTCAGCCCCAGCATTTT
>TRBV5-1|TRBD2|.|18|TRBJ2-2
CASSPYLPSGGNVGELFF
TGCGCCAGCAGCCCCTACCTCCCTAGCGGGGGGAATGTCGGGGAGCTGTTTTTT
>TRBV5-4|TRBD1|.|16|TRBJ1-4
CASRLGGTGANEKLFF
TGTGCCAGCAGGTTGGGGGGGACAGGGGCAAATGAAAAACTGTTTTTT
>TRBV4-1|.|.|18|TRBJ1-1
CASSQVGRRRRENTEAFF
TGCGCCAGCAGCCAAGTCGGCCGTCGCCGCAGGGAGAACACTGAAGCTTTCTTT
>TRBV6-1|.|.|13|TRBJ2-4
CASSERGQGNQYF
TGTGCCAGCAGTGAAAGAGGCCAGGGCAATCAGTACTTC
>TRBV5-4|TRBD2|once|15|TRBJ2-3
CASKGGGGLTDTQYF
TGTGCCAGCAAGGGAGGCGGGGGGCTCACAGATACGCAGTATTTT
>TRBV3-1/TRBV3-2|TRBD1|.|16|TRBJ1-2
CASSQPGRTGDYGYTF
TGTGCCAGCAGCCAACCCGGAAGGACAGGGGACTATGGCTACACCTTC
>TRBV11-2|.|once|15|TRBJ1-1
CASSSRGGWDTEAFF
TGTGCCAGCAGCTCCCGGGGAGGGTGGGACACTGAAGCTTTCTTT
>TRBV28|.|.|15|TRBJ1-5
CASSINGQGAQPQHF
TGTGCCAGCAGTATCAATGGGCAGGGTGCTCAGCCCCAGCATTTT
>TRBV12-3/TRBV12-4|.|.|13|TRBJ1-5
CASGGTDYQPQHF
TGTGCCAGCGGCGGGACCGATTATCAGCCCCAGCATTTT
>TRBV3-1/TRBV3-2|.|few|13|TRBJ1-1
CASSQGSNTEAFF
TGTGCCAGCAGCCAAGGGAGTAACACTGAAGCTTTCTTT
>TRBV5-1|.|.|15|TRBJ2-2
CASSLEWQEIGELFF
TGCGCCAGCAGCTTGGAATGGCAAGAAATCGGGGAGCTGTTTTTT
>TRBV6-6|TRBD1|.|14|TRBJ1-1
CASLEQGGGTEAFF
TGTGCCAGCCTGGAACAGGGGGGGGGAACTGAAGCTTTCTTT
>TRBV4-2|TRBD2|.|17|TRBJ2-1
CASSQVTGLAGNNEQFF
TGTGCCAGCAGCCAAGTAACCGGACTAGCGGGAAACAATGAGCAGTTCTTC
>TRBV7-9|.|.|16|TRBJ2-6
CARGSGESSGANVLTF
TGTGCCAGAGGGTCGGGGGAGAGCTCTGGGGCCAACGTCCTGACTTTC
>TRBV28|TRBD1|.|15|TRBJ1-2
CASSNRDSNNYGYTF
TGTGCCAGCAGTAACCGGGACAGCAATAACTATGGCTACACCTTC
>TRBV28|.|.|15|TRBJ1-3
CASSSLTGRGYTIYF
TGTGCCAGCAGTTCTCTGACAGGCAGAGGCTACACCATATATTTT
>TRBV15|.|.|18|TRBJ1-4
CATSRDKRRGPTNEKLFF
TGTGCCACCAGCAGAGATAAGCGCAGGGGCCCAACTAATGAAAAACTGTTTTTT
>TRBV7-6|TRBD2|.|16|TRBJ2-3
CASSLILGLAADTQYF
TGTGCCAGCAGCTTAATTCTAGGACTAGCAGCAGATACGCAGTATTTT
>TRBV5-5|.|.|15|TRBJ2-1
CASSLDNLWRDEQFF
TGTGCCAGCAGCTTGGACAATCTATGGCGGGATGAGCAGTTCTTC
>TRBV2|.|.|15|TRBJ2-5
CASSEKGPRGETQYF
TGTGCCAGCAGTGAAAAGGGCCCAAGGGGTGAGACCCAGTACTTC
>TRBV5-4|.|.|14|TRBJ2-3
CASSIGLSTDTQYF
TGTGCCAGCAGCATAGGACTCAGCACAGATACGCAGTATTTT
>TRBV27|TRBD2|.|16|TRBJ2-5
CASSWGLAGGVETQYF
TGTGCCAGCAGTTGGGGACTAGCGGGAGGGGTGGAGACCCAGTACTTC
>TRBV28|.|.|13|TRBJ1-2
CAIYTWTAPGYTF
TGTGCCATCTATACCTGGACAGCCCCTGGCTACACCTTC
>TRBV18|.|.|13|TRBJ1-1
CASSPGLNTEAFF
TGTGCCAGCTCCCCTGGCCTTAACACTGAAGCTTTCTTT
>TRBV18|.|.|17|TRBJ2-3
CASSPLANGASTDTQYF
TGTGCCAGCTCACCCCTAGCCAACGGAGCAAGCACAGATACGCAGTATTTT
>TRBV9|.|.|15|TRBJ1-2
CASSEGEGGRYGYTF
TGTGCCAGCAGCGAAGGGGAGGGGGGAAGATATGGCTACACCTTC
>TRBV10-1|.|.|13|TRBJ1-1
CASSEAGYTEAFF
TGCGCCAGCAGTGAAGCAGGTTACACTGAAGCTTTCTTT
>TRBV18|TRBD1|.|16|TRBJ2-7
CASSPRTGTPSYEQYF
TGTGCCAGCTCACCACGGACAGGGACTCCCTCCTACGAGCAGTACTTC
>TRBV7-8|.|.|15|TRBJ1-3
CASSLGGVSGNTIYF
TGTGCCAGCAGCTTAGGGGGAGTCTCTGGAAACACCATATATTTT
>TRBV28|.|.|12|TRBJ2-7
CASSLLRYEQYF
TGTGCCAGCAGTTTATTACGGTACGAGCAGTACTTC
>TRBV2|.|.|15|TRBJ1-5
CASSEWQLSNQPQHF
TGTGCCAGCAGTGAGTGGCAGTTAAGCAATCAGCCCCAGCATTTT
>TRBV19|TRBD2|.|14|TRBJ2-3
CASREAGTTDTQYF
TGTGCCAGTAGAGAAGCGGGAACCACAGATACGCAGTATTTT
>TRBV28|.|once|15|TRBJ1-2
CASSERQAADYGYTF
TGTGCCAGCAGTGAGAGACAGGCTGCTGACTATGGCTACACCTTC
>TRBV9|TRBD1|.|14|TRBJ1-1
CASSPEGGQSEAFF
TGTGCCAGCAGCCCCGAGGGGGGACAGAGTGAAGCTTTCTTT
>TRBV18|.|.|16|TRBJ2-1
CASSPPSRGAYNEQFF
TGTGCCAGCTCACCACCCAGCCGAGGCGCCTACAATGAGCAGTTCTTC
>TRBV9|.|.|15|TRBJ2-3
CASSVRLAGTDTQYF
TGTGCCAGCAGCGTAAGGCTAGCAGGTACAGATACGCAGTATTTT
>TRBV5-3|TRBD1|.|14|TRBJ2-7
CARSGQESSYEQYF
TGTGCCAGAAGCGGACAGGAGAGCTCCTACGAGCAGTACTTC
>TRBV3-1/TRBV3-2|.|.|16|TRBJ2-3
CASSPQTAHSTDTQYF
TGTGCCAGCAGCCCCCAGACAGCCCATAGCACAGATACGCAGTATTTT
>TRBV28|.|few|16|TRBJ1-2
CASSLRRGGLNYGYTF
TGTGCCAGCAGTTTGCGAAGGGGAGGGCTAAACTATGGCTACACCTTC
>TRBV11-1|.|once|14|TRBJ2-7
CASSPRQVVHEQYF
TGTGCCAGCAGCCCCCGACAGGTTGTCCACGAGCAGTACTTC
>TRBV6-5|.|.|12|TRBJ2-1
CASTHTTSEQFF
TGTGCCAGCACCCACACCACGTCGGAGCAGTTCTTC
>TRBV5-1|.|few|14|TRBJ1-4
CGSRGATTNEKLFF
TGCGGAAGCCGGGGGGCAACGACTAATGAAAAACTGTTTTTT
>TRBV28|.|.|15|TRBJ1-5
CASFSPSQGNQPQHF
TGTGCCAGCTTTAGCCCCTCACAGGGAAATCAGCCCCAGCATTTT
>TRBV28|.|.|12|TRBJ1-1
CASRYDRDEAFF
TGTGCCAGCAGGTATGATCGGGATGAAGCTTTCTTT
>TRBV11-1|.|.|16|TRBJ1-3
CASSLDRVSSGNTIYF
TGTGCCAGCAGCTTAGACCGGGTCTCATCTGGAAACACCATATATTTT
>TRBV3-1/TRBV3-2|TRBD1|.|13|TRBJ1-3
CASSRGQGDTIYF
TGTGCCAGCAGCCGAGGACAGGGGGACACCATATATTTT
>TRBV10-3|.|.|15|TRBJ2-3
CANSDPGLSTDTQYF
TGTGCCAACTCCGACCCGGGACTTAGCACAGATACGCAGTATTTT
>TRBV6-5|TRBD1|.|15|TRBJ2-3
CASSITGGSTDTQYF
TGTGCCAGCAGTATTACAGGGGGCAGCACAGATACGCAGTATTTT
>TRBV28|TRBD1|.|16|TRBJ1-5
CASSPSGTGVEQPQHF
TGTGCCAGCAGCCCCTCGGGGACAGGGGTTGAGCAGCCCCAGCATTTT
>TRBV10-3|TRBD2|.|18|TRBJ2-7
CAISESQRTSGVPYEQYF
TGTGCCATCAGTGAGTCTCAACGGACTAGCGGGGTTCCCTACGAGCAGTACTTC
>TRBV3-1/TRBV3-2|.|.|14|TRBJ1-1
CASSQRTSNTEAFF
TGTGCCAGCAGCCAAAGGACATCGAACACTGAAGCTTTCTTT